This T cell receptor beta chain originates from a study of beta chain features in type 1 diabetes. Study-level background: All samples together contributed more than 90,000,000 sorted cells for examination. General study findings and limits: PCR might preferentially amplify shorter templates, equally in patients and controls. The naive, central memory and Treg TCRB repertoires showed an apparent similarity that was greater among patients than among healthy donors. For Type 1 diabetes patients, all four CD4+ subsets carried TCRB CDR3s that were moderately but significantly shorter.

Based on CD45RO/CCR7/CD25/CD127/CD95/CD27, CD4+ regulatory, stem cell-like memory, naive and central memory cells were sorted. Expressed TCRB transcripts were sequenced because the isolated RNA had all been reverse transcribed beforehand. TCRdb's table, derived via immunoSEQ multiplex PCR, lists solely in-frame clones and lacks some. The table records a few hundred thousand clones, 16% of them present only once. This clone showed up just a few times. No antigen is known for it. CDR1 and CDR2 (germline): MDHEN, SYDVKM. Trimming left V 6 bases short and J 0 bases short, with 2 bases between. The CDR3 runs to 12 residues.

Sequencing input: naive CD4+ T cells from blood. The sequence was collected from a man aged 25 to 40 with type 1 diabetes. The chain is built from TRBV28 and TRBJ2-2; D gene ambiguous. The CDR3 sequence: CASSSNTGELFF. For the CDR3, the DNA is TGTGCCAGCAGCTCGAACACCGGGGAGCTGTTTTTT.